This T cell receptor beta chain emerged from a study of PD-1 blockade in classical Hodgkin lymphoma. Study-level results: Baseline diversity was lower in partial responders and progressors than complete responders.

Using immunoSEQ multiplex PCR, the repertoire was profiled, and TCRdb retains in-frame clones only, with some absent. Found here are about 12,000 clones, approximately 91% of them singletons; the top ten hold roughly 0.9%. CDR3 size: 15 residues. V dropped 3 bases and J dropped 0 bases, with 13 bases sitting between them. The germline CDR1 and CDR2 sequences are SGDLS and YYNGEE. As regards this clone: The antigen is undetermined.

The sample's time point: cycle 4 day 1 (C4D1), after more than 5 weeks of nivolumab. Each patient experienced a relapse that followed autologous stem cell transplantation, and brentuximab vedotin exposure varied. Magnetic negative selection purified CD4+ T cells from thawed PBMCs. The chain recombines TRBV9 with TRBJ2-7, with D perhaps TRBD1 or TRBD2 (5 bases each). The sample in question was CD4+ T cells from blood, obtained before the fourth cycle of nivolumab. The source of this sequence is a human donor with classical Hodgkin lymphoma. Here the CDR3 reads CASSAGTQSSYEQYF. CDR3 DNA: TGTGCCAGCAGCGCGGGGACCCAAAGCTCCTACGAGCAGTACTTC.